These T cell receptor beta chains were read from a single sample in a study of blood T cell repertoires in COVID-19. Here immunoSEQ multiplex PCR was the method, and the copy in TCRdb shows in-frame clones only, minus some. This sample carries a few hundred thousand clones, 87% of them seen once, and the ten largest clones take around 8%. The sequenced sample consisted of peripheral blood. Source of these receptors: a woman aged 50 to 60 who had recovered from COVID-19. CDR3s include the opening cysteine and the closing phenylalanine or tryptophan.

v_gene	j_gene	len	CDR3aa
TRBV7-9	TRBJ2-1	14	CASSTGLEGGEQFF
TRBV28	TRBJ2-1	13	CASSLSPYNEQFF
TRBV20-1	TRBJ2-3	13	CSASSGVPDTQYF
TRBV4-2	TRBJ1-2	15	CASSQDRAGIYGYTF
TRBV7-9	TRBJ1-1	13	CASSQETGAKAFF
TRBV27	TRBJ2-7	14	CASSPPVPTGEQYF
TRBV5-1	TRBJ2-5	15	CASSGLQGAGETQYF
TRBV10-3	TRBJ2-7	14	CAIRASGISYEQYF
TRBV5-8	TRBJ2-7	15	CASIKQGTGTYEQYF
TRBV19	TRBJ1-5	16	CASSPPGGQGGQPQHF